The clone carrying this T cell receptor (beta chain) was detected only a few times. Its antigen is as yet unknown. The data were obtained in a study of CD8 T cells in ankylosing spondylitis. Whole-study findings and limits: Clones tied to disease were said to be significantly enriched in matched ankylosing spondylitis synovial fluid. As for the disease-linked clones, they showed a CD8+ phenotype and occurred at relatively low frequencies in peripheral blood. What seemed typical of ankylosing spondylitis blood was a TCR beta motif built from about 8 highly homologous variants.

Each CDR3 protein gets one entry after TCRdb re-called the 5' RACE reads with MiXCR. The sample contains 750,000 to 850,000 distinct CDR3 sequences, roughly 10% of which appear only once. This CDR3 spans 15 amino acids. Germline V CDR1 and CDR2: MNHNS, SASEGT. V lost 7 bases and J lost 9, with 22 bases in between. The chain recombines TRBV6-1 with TRBJ2-1, with D perhaps TRBD2 (7 bases). The sequencing input was blood, either unsorted or a sorted T cell fraction (not recorded which). The receptor was isolated from a male donor with ankylosing spondylitis. In nucleotides, the CDR3 is TGTGCCAGCACGAGGAGGGGGGAGGGCCGGGGTGAGCAGTTCTTC. Translating it yields CASTRRGEGRGEQFF.